A selection of T cell receptor beta chains follows, all from one sample in a study of CD8+CD57+ T cells in acquired aplastic anemia. TCRdb analysed the reads with MiXCR anew, one entry per CDR3 protein. The sample yields under 350,000 distinct CDR3 sequences, approximately 58% seen once. The sample consisted of sorted CD4+, CD8+, or CD8+CD57+ T cells (not recorded which) from PBMCs. These receptors were obtained from a human donor with aplastic anemia. Both conserved end residues are trimmed from each CDR3. D genes are given only for firm matches.

V,J,D,CDR3
TRBV12-3/TRBV12-4,TRBJ2-5,TRBD1,ASRPDRGGRTQY
TRBV5-1,TRBJ2-3,NA,ASSYLQGSDTQY
TRBV24-1,TRBJ2-5,NA,ATRRGPAETQY
TRBV19,TRBJ1-2,TRBD1,ASSISGTGAGVIWGYT
TRBV7-9,TRBJ2-3,NA,ASSLDRADTQY
TRBV7-6,NA,NA,ASNLGAPPYNEQF
TRBV5-1,TRBJ2-7,NA,ASSSQGTYYEQY
TRBV6-6,TRBJ1-1,NA,ASSRVGGQNTEAF
TRBV20-1,TRBJ1-1,TRBD1,SARVTGVNTEAF
TRBV9,TRBJ2-3,NA,ASSVALFRDTQY
TRBV20-1,TRBJ2-3,NA,SYGTSTTDTQY
TRBV24-1,TRBJ1-4,NA,ATSDFSGNSEKLF
TRBV10-3,TRBJ2-1,NA,AISEGAGYKNEQF
TRBV20-1,TRBJ2-6,TRBD1,SARDRGLSGANVLT
TRBV20-1,TRBJ2-7,TRBD2,SARRASGSSEQY
TRBV20-1,TRBJ2-5,NA,SARGWSGEQY
TRBV10-1,TRBJ2-3,TRBD2,ASSEGRGTTDTQY
TRBV19,TRBJ1-1,TRBD1,ASRDRGATEAF
TRBV5-1,TRBJ1-5,NA,ASSPDASNQPQH
TRBV11-2,TRBJ2-1,TRBD2,ASSLTGGTYNEQF
TRBV29-1,TRBJ2-5,TRBD1,SVGQGIKETQY
TRBV5-1,TRBJ1-3,NA,AGSLEGSGNTIY
TRBV29-1,TRBJ2-1,NA,SSNTNRYNEQF
TRBV24-1,TRBJ1-6,NA,AASVVPGNNSPLH
TRBV20-1,TRBJ2-3,TRBD1,SARAGTGVTDTQY
TRBV7-9,TRBJ2-7,TRBD2,ASSLVVRLAGITEQY
TRBV7-3,TRBJ2-2,NA,ASSQVTGRGTGELF
TRBV5-1,TRBJ2-1,TRBD2,ASSLASSGGLHNEQF
TRBV19,TRBJ2-2,TRBD2,ASSRGLAGITGELF
TRBV7-8,TRBJ2-1,NA,ASSSSPFMAGINNEQF
TRBV5-8,TRBJ1-4,NA,ASRPQGGEKLF
TRBV10-3,TRBJ2-2,TRBD1,AIRGPGGAGPGELF
TRBV2,TRBJ2-3,NA,ASTQDTQY
TRBV29-1,TRBJ2-3,TRBD2,SPSGSADTQY
TRBV24-1,TRBJ2-3,NA,ATSAGLSTDTQY
TRBV5-8,TRBJ2-3,TRBD2,ASSQGLAGVGDTQY
TRBV4-2,TRBJ1-5,NA,ASSGTGPNQPQH
TRBV10-1,TRBJ1-6,NA,ASSEIEDSPLH
TRBV7-2,TRBJ1-5,TRBD1,ASSLNRGINQPQH
TRBV29-1,TRBJ1-1,NA,SEGTGMNTEAF
TRBV10-3,TRBJ2-5,NA,AISEGPASSQTQY
TRBV5-1,TRBJ1-2,NA,ASSLAGPNYGYT
TRBV10-3,TRBJ1-2,NA,AISDARAYGYT
TRBV29-1,TRBJ1-3,NA,SADSEGNTIY
TRBV7-2,TRBJ1-2,TRBD1,ASSLTGQGTGCGYT
TRBV20-1,TRBJ2-2,NA,SARKGTGVAGELF
TRBV7-9,TRBJ2-7,NA,ASSFAQPNGYEQY
TRBV7-9,TRBJ1-2,NA,ASSLREGGGYT
TRBV4-1,TRBJ1-5,NA,ASSQGADNQPQH
TRBV7-9,TRBJ2-1,TRBD2,ASSSSSGGGNEQF
TRBV20-1,TRBJ2-4,TRBD1,SARSDRVGNIQY
TRBV7-2,TRBJ2-3,TRBD2,ASSPPPERGENTDTQY
TRBV7-9,TRBJ1-3,NA,ASSFRGAGNTIY
TRBV2,TRBJ2-3,NA,ASSQVLSSDTQY
TRBV10-3,TRBJ2-3,TRBD1,AIRARTGGSTDTQY